These T cell receptor beta chains were read from a single sample in a study of CD8 T cells in ankylosing spondylitis. TCRdb reprocessed the 5' RACE reads via MiXCR and lists one record per CDR3 protein. The sample gives 150,000 to 200,000 distinct CDR3 sequences, about 16% of which show up once; about 8% is in the top ten. Material for sequencing was blood, either unsorted or a sorted T cell fraction (not recorded which). All receptors derive from a male donor with ankylosing spondylitis or in good health (not recorded which). CDR3s include the opening cysteine and the closing phenylalanine or tryptophan. D genes are given only for firm matches.

CSHSGNAGNEQFF	TRBJ2-1	TRBV29-1	-
CASSQRAGLVNEQFF	TRBJ2-1	TRBV4-1	TRBD2
CSASVAGLSSYEQYF	TRBJ2-7	TRBV20-1	TRBD2
CASSLREYEQYF	TRBJ2-7	TRBV7-8	-
CASSVEGSGSYGYTF	TRBJ1-2	TRBV9	-
CASSYEERYEQFF	TRBJ2-1	TRBV5-5	-
CATVDRARAFF	TRBJ1-1	TRBV12-3/TRBV12-4	-
CASSLVGGEQFF	TRBJ2-1	TRBV7-8	-
CSARGVFYNEQFF	TRBJ2-1	TRBV20-1	-
CASSPSPGREQFF	TRBJ2-1	TRBV5-1	-
CASSLRVPNTGELFF	TRBJ2-2	TRBV5-1	-
CASSLAQGLTDTQYF	TRBJ2-3	TRBV11-2	-
CASTLGQGRANYGYTF	TRBJ1-2	TRBV28	TRBD1
CASSLQGKYEQYF	TRBJ2-7	TRBV28	-
CASSQLSGVNTEAFF	TRBJ1-1	TRBV7-6	-
CASSVGSGVTGELFF	TRBJ2-2	TRBV9	-
CASSLGLLRLETQYF	TRBJ2-5	TRBV7-7	-
CSASLDRGNTIYF	TRBJ1-3	TRBV20-1	TRBD1
CSALGGGMNTEAFF	TRBJ1-1	TRBV20-1	-
CASSIPRGSPNIQYF	TRBJ2-4	TRBV5-1	TRBD1
CASSRGQPNTEAFF	TRBJ1-1	TRBV5-1	-